What follows are 23 T cell receptor beta chains derived from one specimen sequenced in a study of blood T cell repertoires in COVID-19. The assay was immunoSEQ multiplex PCR, and TCRdb's table has in-frame clones only and misses some. The table has 99,000 or so clones, approximately 80% seen once. Material: peripheral blood. The receptors were gathered from a man aged 60 to 69 with acute or convalescent COVID-19.

J is TRBJ1-1 and V is TRBV30; D is perhaps TRBD1 (6 bases). In germline, CDR1 is GTSNPN, CDR2 SVGIG (reference sequence). CDR3 length: 16 residues. Deletions cut 0 bases from V and 0 bases from J, with 14 bases between. The CDR3 reads CAWSVGQGRMNTEAFF. The CDR3 bases are TGTGCCTGGAGTGTCGGGCAGGGGCGAATGAACACTGAAGCTTTCTTT.

The V gene is TRBV6-5, the J gene TRBJ2-1; 10 bases line up with TRBD1. This CDR3 contains 14 residues. J was trimmed by 4 bases and V by 6 bases; bases with no gene match: 3. CDR1 and CDR2 (germline): MNHEY, SVGAGI. The CDR3 sequence is CASRDRGHYNEQFF. CDR3 nucleotide sequence: TGTGCCAGCAGAGACAGGGGGCATTACAATGAGCAGTTCTTC.

The V call is TRBV5-1, the J call TRBJ1-2; D is undetermined. CDR1 and CDR2 (germline): SGHRS, YFSETQ. Trimming cost V 0 bases and J 1 base, with 7 bases left between them. The CDR3 totals 14 residues. Here the CDR3 reads CASSLEGGNYGYTF. The CDR3 DNA reads TGCGCCAGCAGCTTGGAGGGAGGTAACTATGGCTACACCTTC.

The V gene is TRBV4-1, the J gene TRBJ1-1, with D maybe TRBD1 (6 bases). Trimming pared 4 bases from V and 5 bases from J, leaving 17 bases between. In germline, CDR1 is MGHRA, CDR2 YSYEKL. The CDR3 runs to 15 residues. The CDR3 sequence is CASSLRQAGRTEAFF. The CDR3 DNA reads TGCGCCAGCAGCCTACGACAGGCCGGGAGGACTGAAGCTTTCTTT.

This chain links TRBV10-3 with TRBJ1-6, with D maybe TRBD1 (6 bases). This CDR3 region has 13 residues. Germline-derived CDR1 and CDR2 are ENHRY and SYGVKD. V dropped 10 bases and J dropped 10 bases, with 17 bases sitting between them. CDR3 residues: CATTQGERSPLHF. The DNA of the CDR3 is TGTGCCACAACACAGGGTGAACGGTCACCCCTCCACTTT.

The V gene is TRBV24-1, the J gene TRBJ2-3; D might be TRBD2 (5 bases). Germline CDR1 reads KGHDR; CDR2 reads SFDVKD. The length of the CDR3 is 14 residues. V was clipped by 2 bases and J by 5 bases, with 10 bases between them. The CDR3 DNA reads TGTGCCACCAGTGATTCTACTAGGGAAGATACGCAGTATTTT. This gives the protein CATSDSTREDTQYF.

This rearrangement joins TRBV7-3 to TRBJ1-2; 9 bases map to TRBD1. Germline V CDR1 and CDR2: SGHTA, FQGTGA. The CDR3 runs 15 residues. Trimming took 5 bases from V and 9 from J; bases not matched to a gene: 13. The CDR3 spells CASSPIGGQGRRYTF. In nucleotides, the CDR3 is TGTGCCAGCAGCCCGATCGGAGGACAGGGGAGACGCTACACCTTC.

This chain connects TRBV24-1 to TRBJ2-1, with TRBD1 matching over 8 bases. CDR3 length: 14 residues. The V gene end was trimmed by 4 bases and the J gene end by 5 bases; junction bases not matched to a gene: 3. The germline V gene has CDR1 KGHDR and CDR2 SFDVKD. The CDR3 DNA reads as TGTGCCACCAGTGACCCGACAGGGGACAATGAGCAGTTCTTC. Protein product: CATSDPTGDNEQFF.

CDR3 in amino acids: CASRPGTGEEKLFF. The CDR3, as DNA: TGTGCCAGCAGGCCCGGGACAGGGGAGGAAAAACTGTTTTTT. The rearrangement joins TRBV2 to TRBJ1-4, with 10 nucleotides matching TRBD1. Trimming removed 6 bases from V and 8 bases from J; junction bases left unmatched: 6. Germline V lookup: CDR1 SNHLY, CDR2 FYNNEI. The CDR3 runs 14 residues.

The V gene is TRBV5-5, the J gene TRBJ1-5; D perhaps matches TRBD1 (5 bases). The V gene's germline CDR1 is SGHKS and CDR2 YYEKEE (reference sequence). The CDR3 loop spans 14 amino acids. V lost 3 bases and J 5 bases, leaving 12 bases between the germline ends. As DNA, the CDR3 is TGTGCCAGCAGCTATGTCGGGGGGGATCAGCCCCAGCATTTT. This sequence encodes CASSYVGGDQPQHF.

The chain couples TRBV3-1 (or the pseudogene TRBV3-2) to TRBJ1-4; 9 bases agree with TRBD1. V dropped 5 bases and J dropped 8; count of bases not matched to a gene: 6. CDR3 length equals 14 residues. Germline V gene sequence: CDR1 LGHDT, CDR2 YNNKEL (reference sequence). In nucleotides, the CDR3 is TGTGCCAGCAGCGGGGGACAGGGCGCGGAAAAACTGTTTTTT. Translating gives CASSGGQGAEKLFF.

The DNA for the CDR3 is TGTGCCAGTAGTGGGCCGGGGAATAGCAATCAGCCCCAGCATTTT. Translating it yields CASSGPGNSNQPQHF. The J gene is TRBJ1-5, the V gene TRBV19; D is uncertain. Trimming pared 5 bases from V and 0 bases from J, leaving 11 bases between. CDR3 size: 15 residues. Germline assignment: CDR1 LNHDA and CDR2 SQIVND (reference sequence).

The chain couples TRBV7-9 to TRBJ2-1; D remains ambiguous. The V gene's germline CDR1 is SEHNR and CDR2 FQNEAQ (reference sequence). This CDR3 contains 12 residues. V was trimmed by 1 base and J by 5 bases, leaving 3 bases between them. CDR3 sequence: CASSLVNNEQFF. The CDR3 DNA reads as TGTGCCAGCAGCTTAGTCAACAATGAGCAGTTCTTC.

The chain carries TRBV27 and TRBJ2-1, with D perhaps matching TRBD2 (6 bases). Trimming pared 10 bases from V and 9 bases from J, leaving 25 bases between. Germline CDR1 MNHEY, CDR2 SMNVEV (reference sequence). CDR3 length: 15 amino acids. CDR3 sequence (DNA): TGTGCCACCGGTCGAGGTATGACTAGTCGAGTTGAGCAGTTCTTC. This translates into CATGRGMTSRVEQFF.

The rearrangement uses TRBV12-3 or TRBV12-4 and TRBJ2-5; perhaps TRBD2 as D (5 bases). The CDR3 contains 13 residues. With 7 bases removed from V and 5 bases from J, the gap between germline ends came to 14 bases. CDR3 protein: CASKRISRETQYF. The CDR3 nucleotides are TGTGCCAGCAAGCGGATTTCCCGGGAGACCCAGTACTTC.

This clone was seen a few times. The V and J genes are TRBV5-5 and TRBJ1-5, with 7 bases aligning to TRBD1. The germline V gene has CDR1 SGHKS and CDR2 YYEKEE (reference sequence). The CDR3 covers 15 residues. V lost 3 bases and J lost 0; bases outside the gene matches: 3. The CDR3 spells CASSSTGDSNQPQHF. The CDR3 nucleotides read TGTGCCAGCAGCTCTACAGGGGATAGCAATCAGCCCCAGCATTTT.

V is TRBV7-8 and J is TRBJ2-1; 10 bases agree with TRBD1. The germline V gene has CDR1 SGHVS and CDR2 FQNEAQ. The length of the CDR3 is 15 residues. The V segment lost 7 bases and the J segment 12 bases; nucleotides outside the gene matches: 15. DNA for the CDR3: TGTGCCAGCACCTCCGGGACAGGGGTTGGGTGGGGGCAGTTCTTC. Encoded protein: CASTSGTGVGWGQFF.

This chain links TRBV7-2 with TRBJ1-4, with D possibly TRBD1 on 6 matching bases. The length of the CDR3 is 15 residues. The V gene lost 1 base and the J gene lost 8 bases, with 14 bases spanning the gap. Germline CDR1 SGHTA, CDR2 FQGNSA. The chain's CDR3 is CASSLGGTGREKLFF. CDR3 sequence (DNA): TGTGCCAGCAGCTTAGGGGGAACAGGGCGGGAAAAACTGTTTTTT. Combining the CDR3 with reference TRBV7-2 and TRBJ1-4 gives the whole variable domain GAGVSQSPSNKVTEKGKDVELRCDPISGHTALYWYRQSLGQGLEFLIYFQGNSAPDKSGLPSDRFSAERTGGSVSTLTIQRTQQEDSAVYLCASSLGGTGREKLFFGSGTQLSVL.

This clone has only a few counts. The chain uses TRBV19 and TRBJ2-5, with 9 bases identical to TRBD2. CDR3 length: 14 residues. J gave up 4 bases and V 3 bases, and 3 bases lay outside the gene matches. Germline lookup yields CDR1 LNHDA and CDR2 SQIVND (reference sequence). DNA of the CDR3: TGTGCCAGTAGTATTCGAGCGGGAGGAGAGACCCAGTACTTC. Translated: CASSIRAGGETQYF.

The rearrangement links TRBV5-1 to TRBJ1-4; the D gene is possibly TRBD1 (6 bases). V was clipped by 0 bases and J by 0 bases, with 24 bases between them. The CDR3 contains 21 residues. CDR1 is SGHRS, CDR2 YFSETQ, per germline. In DNA form, the CDR3 reads TGCGCCAGCAGCTTGGCTCCCTTAACAGGGCTGCAGGGCTCAACTAATGAAAAACTGTTTTTT. Protein: CASSLAPLTGLQGSTNEKLFF. The whole variable domain, remainder taken from reference TRBV5-1 and TRBJ1-4, is KAGVTQTPRYLIKTRGQQVTLSCSPISGHRSVSWYQQTPGQGLQFLFEYFSETQRNKGNFPGRFSGRQFSNSRSEMNVSTLELGDSALYLCASSLAPLTGLQGSTNEKLFFGSGTQLSVL.

This sequence joins TRBV20-1 and TRBJ1-5; TRBD1 agrees at 7 bases. This CDR3 has 11 amino acids. The trim removed 6 bases at V and 9 bases at J, leaving 5 bases unmatched. Germline CDR1 DFQATT, CDR2 SNEGSKA (reference sequence). The CDR3 reads CSAGRGWPQHF. DNA for the CDR3: TGCAGTGCCGGCAGGGGGTGGCCCCAGCATTTT.

The rearrangement uses TRBV7-2 and TRBJ1-5; TRBD1 matches 9 bases. This CDR3 has 14 residues. CDR1 SGHTA and CDR2 FQGNSA come from the germline V gene. Losses at the gene ends were 4 bases for V and 4 bases for J; bases not matched to a gene: 2. The CDR3 loop is CASSSDRGNQPQHF. CDR3 coding DNA: TGTGCCAGCAGCTCTGACAGGGGGAATCAGCCCCAGCATTTT.

J is TRBJ1-1 and V is TRBV21-1; the table assigns TRBD1, which was not confirmed against the DNA. TRBV21-1 is an annotated pseudogene. This CDR3 is built from 17 residues. The CDR3 nucleotides are TGTGCCAGCAGCCCGGGGGGACAGGGTGAAAAAGACACTGAAGCTTTCTTT. This codes for CASSPGGQGEKDTEAFF.